The source of this TCR beta chain is a study of post-analysis software for immune sequencing data. Whole-study findings and limits: TRBV5-6, TRBV5-1 and TRBV20-1 belonged to a set of about five TRBV segments that were more frequent in patients than controls. Multiple sclerosis patients had significantly lower normalized Chao1 diversity than controls.

This clonotype occurred a few times. The antigen is unknown. V shed 7 bases, J shed 6 bases, and the junction held 14 bases outside the gene matches. The CDR3 contains 17 residues. Germline CDR1 is SGHVS and CDR2 is FQNEAQ. The library was made from cDNA and included unique molecular identifiers. TCRdb reprocessed the PCR reads via MiXCR and lists one record per CDR3 protein. The repertoire holds some 890,000 distinct CDR3 sequences, 53% seen once, with 4.6% in the top ten. The chain combines TRBV7-8 with TRBJ2-5; 13 bases agree with TRBD2. Sequencing was carried out using blood. This clonotype was sampled from a girl aged 5-17 years with multiple sclerosis. The chain's CDR3 is CASTPTSGGLQAKTQYF. The CDR3 DNA reads TGTGCCAGCACCCCGACTAGCGGGGGGCTCCAGGCCAAGACCCAGTACTTC.